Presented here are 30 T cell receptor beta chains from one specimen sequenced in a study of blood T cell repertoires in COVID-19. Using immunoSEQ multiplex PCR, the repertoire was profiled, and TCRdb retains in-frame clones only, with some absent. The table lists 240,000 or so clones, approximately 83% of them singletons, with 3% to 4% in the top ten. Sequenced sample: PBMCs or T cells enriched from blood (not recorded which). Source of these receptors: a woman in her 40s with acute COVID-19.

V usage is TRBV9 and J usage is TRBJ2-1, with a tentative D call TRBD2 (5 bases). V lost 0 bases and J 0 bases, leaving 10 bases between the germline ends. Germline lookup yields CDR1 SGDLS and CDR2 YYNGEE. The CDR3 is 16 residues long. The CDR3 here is CASSVEGASSYNEQFF. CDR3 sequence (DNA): TGTGCCAGCAGCGTAGAGGGAGCAAGCTCCTACAATGAGCAGTTCTTC.

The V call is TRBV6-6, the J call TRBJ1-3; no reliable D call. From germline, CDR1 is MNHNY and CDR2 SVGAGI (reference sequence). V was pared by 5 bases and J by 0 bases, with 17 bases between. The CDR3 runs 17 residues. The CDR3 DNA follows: TGTGCCAGCAGTCGACCTCGGCCGGGGATCTCTGGAAACACCATATATTTT. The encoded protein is CASSRPRPGISGNTIYF.

CDR3 amino acids: CASSLGGSWGDTQYF. Written as DNA, the CDR3 is TGTGCCAGCAGCTTAGGCGGGAGCTGGGGAGATACGCAGTATTTT. The chain uses TRBV11-2 and TRBJ2-3; 7 bases match TRBD2. Germline V gives CDR1 SGHAT, CDR2 FQNNGV. Unmatched junction bases numbered 6, after V lost 1 base and J lost 5 bases. The CDR3 has 15 amino acids.

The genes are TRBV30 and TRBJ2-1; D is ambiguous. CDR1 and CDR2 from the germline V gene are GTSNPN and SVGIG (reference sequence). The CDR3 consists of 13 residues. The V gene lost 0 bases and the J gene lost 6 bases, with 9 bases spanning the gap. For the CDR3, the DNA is TGTGCCTGGAGTGTCAGCGAAGGCAATGAGCAGTTCTTC. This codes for CAWSVSEGNEQFF. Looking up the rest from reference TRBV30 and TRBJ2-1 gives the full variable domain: SQTIHQWPATLVQPVGSPLSLECTVEGTSNPNLYWYRQAAGRGLQLLFYSVGIGQISSEVPQNLSASRPQDRQFILSSKKLLLSDSGFYLCAWSVSEGNEQFFGPGTRLTVL.

In DNA form, the CDR3 reads TGTGCCAGCAGTGAACGCGGGGGGGACATTCAGTACTTC. This gives the protein CASSERGGDIQYF. The chain has TRBV5-8 and TRBJ2-4; TRBD2 matches at 9 bases. The length of the CDR3 is 13 residues. The germline CDR1 and CDR2 sequences are SGHTS and YDEGEE. With 5 bases clipped from V and 8 bases from J, the junction kept 5 bases outside the gene matches.

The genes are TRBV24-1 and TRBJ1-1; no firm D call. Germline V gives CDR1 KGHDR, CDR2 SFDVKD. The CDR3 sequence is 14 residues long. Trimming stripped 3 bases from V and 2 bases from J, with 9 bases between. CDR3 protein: CATSDAQKNTEAFF. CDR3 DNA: TGTGCCACCAGTGATGCCCAGAAAAACACTGAAGCTTTCTTT.

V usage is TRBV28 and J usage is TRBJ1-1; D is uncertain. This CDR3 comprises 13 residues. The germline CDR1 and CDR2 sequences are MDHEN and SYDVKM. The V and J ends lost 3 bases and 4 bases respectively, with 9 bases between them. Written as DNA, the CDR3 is TGTGCCAGCAGTTTGGTGGTGAGCACTGAAGCTTTCTTT. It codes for CASSLVVSTEAFF.

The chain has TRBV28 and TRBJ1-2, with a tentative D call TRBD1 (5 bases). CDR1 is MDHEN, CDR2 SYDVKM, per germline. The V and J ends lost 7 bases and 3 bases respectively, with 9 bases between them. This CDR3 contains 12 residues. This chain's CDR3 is CASNGGDYGYTF. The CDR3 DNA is TGTGCCAGCAACGGGGGGGACTATGGCTACACCTTC.

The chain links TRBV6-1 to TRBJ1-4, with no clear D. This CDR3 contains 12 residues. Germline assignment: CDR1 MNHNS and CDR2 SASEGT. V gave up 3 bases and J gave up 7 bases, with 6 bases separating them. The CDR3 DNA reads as TGTGCCAGCAGTGAGGTCGGTGAAAAACTGTTTTTT. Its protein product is CASSEVGEKLFF.

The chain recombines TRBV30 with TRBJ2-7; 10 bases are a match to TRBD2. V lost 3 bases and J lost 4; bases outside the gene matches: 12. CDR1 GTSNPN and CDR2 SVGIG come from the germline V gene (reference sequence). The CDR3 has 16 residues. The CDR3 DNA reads TGTGCCTGGAGAGGCCTAGCGGGAGATGTCGGGTACGAGCAGTACTTC. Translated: CAWRGLAGDVGYEQYF.

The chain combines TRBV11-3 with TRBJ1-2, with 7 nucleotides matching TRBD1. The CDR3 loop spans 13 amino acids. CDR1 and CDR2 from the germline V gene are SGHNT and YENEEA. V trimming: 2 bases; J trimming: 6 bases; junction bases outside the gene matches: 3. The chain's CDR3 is CASSLNRGDGYTF. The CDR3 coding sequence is TGTGCCAGCAGCTTAAACAGGGGCGATGGCTACACCTTC. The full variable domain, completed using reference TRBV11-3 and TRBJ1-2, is EAGVVQSPRYKIIEKKQPVAFWCNPISGHNTLYWYLQNLGQGPELLIRYENEEAVDDSQLPKDRFSAERLKGVDSTLKIQPAELGDSAVYLCASSLNRGDGYTFGSGTRLTVV.

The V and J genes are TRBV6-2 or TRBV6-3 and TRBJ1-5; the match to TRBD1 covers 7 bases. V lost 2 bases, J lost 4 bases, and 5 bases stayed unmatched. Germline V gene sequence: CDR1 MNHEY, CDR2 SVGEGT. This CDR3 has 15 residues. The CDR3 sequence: CASSYPGQINQPQHF. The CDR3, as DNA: TGTGCCAGCAGTTACCCGGGACAGATAAATCAGCCCCAGCATTTT.

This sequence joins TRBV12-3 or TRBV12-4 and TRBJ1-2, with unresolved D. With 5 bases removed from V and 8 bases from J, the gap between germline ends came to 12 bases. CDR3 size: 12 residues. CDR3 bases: TGTGCCAGCAGTACTCCAGGCCGGGGCTACACCTTC. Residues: CASSTPGRGYTF.

CDR3 loop: CASRQSVNTEAFF. Written as DNA, the CDR3 is TGCGCCAGCAGGCAAAGCGTGAACACTGAAGCTTTCTTT. The rearrangement links TRBV5-1 to TRBJ1-1; no reliable D call. Trimming shortened V by 5 bases and J by 0 bases, and 8 bases separated the two germline ends. The CDR3 is made up of 13 amino acids. CDR1 SGHRS and CDR2 YFSETQ come from the germline V gene.

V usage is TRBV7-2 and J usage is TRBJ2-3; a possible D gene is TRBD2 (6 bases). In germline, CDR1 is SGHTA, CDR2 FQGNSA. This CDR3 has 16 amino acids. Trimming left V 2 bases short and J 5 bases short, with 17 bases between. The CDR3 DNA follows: TGTGCCAGCAGCTTAAATTCTGTCGGGAGTGGAGATACGCAGTATTTT. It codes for CASSLNSVGSGDTQYF.

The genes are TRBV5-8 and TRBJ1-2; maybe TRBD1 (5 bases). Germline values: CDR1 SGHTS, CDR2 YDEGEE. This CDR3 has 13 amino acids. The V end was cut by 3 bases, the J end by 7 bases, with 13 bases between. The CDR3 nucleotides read TGTGCCAGCAGCTACAACCAGGGCGGTGGCTACACCTTC. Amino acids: CASSYNQGGGYTF.

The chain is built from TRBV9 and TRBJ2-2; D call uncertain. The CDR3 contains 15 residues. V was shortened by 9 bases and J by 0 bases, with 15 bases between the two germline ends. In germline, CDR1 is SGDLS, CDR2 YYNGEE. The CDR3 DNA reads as TGTGCCATCTCAGGCCCTCAAACGAACACCGGGGAGCTGTTTTTT. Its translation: CAISGPQTNTGELFF. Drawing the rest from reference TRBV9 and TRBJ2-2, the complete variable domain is DSGVTQTPKHLITATGQRVTLRCSPRSGDLSVYWYQQSLDQGLQFLIQYYNGEERAKGNILERFSAQQFPDLHSELNLSSLELGDSALYFCAISGPQTNTGELFFGEGSRLTVL.

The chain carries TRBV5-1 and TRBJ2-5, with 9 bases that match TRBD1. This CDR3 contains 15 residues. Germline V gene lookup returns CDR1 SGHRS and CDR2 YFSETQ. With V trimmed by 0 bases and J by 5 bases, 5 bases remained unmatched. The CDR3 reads CASSLGTGVYETQYF. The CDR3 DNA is TGCGCCAGCAGCTTGGGGACAGGGGTTTACGAGACCCAGTACTTC.

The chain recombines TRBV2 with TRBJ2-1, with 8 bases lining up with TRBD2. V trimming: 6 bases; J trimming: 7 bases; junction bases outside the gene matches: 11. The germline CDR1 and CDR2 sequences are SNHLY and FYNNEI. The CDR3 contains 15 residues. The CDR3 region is CASSPGLVMLNEQFF. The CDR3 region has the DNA TGTGCCAGCAGCCCGGGACTAGTTATGTTGAATGAGCAGTTCTTC.

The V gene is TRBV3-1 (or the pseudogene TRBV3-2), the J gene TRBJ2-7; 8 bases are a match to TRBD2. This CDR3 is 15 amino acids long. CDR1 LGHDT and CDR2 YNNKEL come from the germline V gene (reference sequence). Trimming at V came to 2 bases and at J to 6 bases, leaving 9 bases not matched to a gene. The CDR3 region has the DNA TGTGCCAGCAGCCAAAAGACCGGGAGGGCCGCCGAGCAGTACTTC. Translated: CASSQKTGRAAEQYF.

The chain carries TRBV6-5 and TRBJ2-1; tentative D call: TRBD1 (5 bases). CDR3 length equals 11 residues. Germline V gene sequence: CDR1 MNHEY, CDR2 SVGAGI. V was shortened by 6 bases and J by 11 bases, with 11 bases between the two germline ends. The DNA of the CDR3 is TGTGCCAGCAGCCTAAGGGGAAAGCAGTTCTTC. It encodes CASSLRGKQFF.

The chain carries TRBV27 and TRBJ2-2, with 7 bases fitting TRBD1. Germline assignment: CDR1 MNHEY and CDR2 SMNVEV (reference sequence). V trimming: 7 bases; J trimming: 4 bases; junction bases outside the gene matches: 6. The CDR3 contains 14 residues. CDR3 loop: CASKGQQVTGELFF. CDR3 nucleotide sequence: TGTGCCAGCAAGGGACAGCAGGTCACCGGGGAGCTGTTTTTT.

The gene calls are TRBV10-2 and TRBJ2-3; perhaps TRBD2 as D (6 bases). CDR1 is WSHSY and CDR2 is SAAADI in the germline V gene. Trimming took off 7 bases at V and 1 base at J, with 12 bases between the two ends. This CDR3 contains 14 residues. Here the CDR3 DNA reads TGCGCCAGCACCCCCGGCGGGGGCACAGATACGCAGTATTTT. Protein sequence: CASTPGGGTDTQYF.

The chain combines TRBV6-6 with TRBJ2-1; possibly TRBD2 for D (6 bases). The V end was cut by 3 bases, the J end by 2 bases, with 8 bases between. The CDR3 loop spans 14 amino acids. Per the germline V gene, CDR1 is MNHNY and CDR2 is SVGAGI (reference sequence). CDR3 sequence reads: CASSYSGAYNEQFF. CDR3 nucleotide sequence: TGTGCCAGCAGTTATAGCGGAGCCTACAATGAGCAGTTCTTC.

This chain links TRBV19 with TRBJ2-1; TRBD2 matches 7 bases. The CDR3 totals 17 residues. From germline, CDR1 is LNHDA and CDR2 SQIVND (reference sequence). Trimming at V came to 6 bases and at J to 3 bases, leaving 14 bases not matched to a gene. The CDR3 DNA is TGTGCCAGTAGCCCCCCCACCCCTAGCGGACGCTACAATGAGCAGTTCTTC. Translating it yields CASSPPTPSGRYNEQFF. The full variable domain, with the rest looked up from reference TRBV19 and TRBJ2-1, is DGGITQSPKYLFRKEGQNVTLSCEQNLNHDAMYWYRQDPGQGLRLIYYSQIVNDFQKGDIAEGYSVSREKKESFPLTVTSAQKNPTAFYLCASSPPTPSGRYNEQFFGPGTRLTVL.

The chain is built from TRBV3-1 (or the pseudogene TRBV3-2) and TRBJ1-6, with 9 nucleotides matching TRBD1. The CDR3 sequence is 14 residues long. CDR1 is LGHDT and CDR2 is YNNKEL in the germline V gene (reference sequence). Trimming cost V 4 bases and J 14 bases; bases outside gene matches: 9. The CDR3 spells CASSLGTGSSTLHF. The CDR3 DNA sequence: TGTGCCAGCAGCCTCGGGACAGGGAGTTCTACCCTCCACTTT.

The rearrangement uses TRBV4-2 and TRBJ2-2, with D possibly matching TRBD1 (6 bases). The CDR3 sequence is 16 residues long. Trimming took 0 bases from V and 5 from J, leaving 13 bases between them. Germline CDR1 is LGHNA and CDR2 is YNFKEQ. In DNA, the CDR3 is TGTGCCAGCAGCCAAGATACACAGGGCGGGACCGGGGAGCTGTTTTTT. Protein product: CASSQDTQGGTGELFF.

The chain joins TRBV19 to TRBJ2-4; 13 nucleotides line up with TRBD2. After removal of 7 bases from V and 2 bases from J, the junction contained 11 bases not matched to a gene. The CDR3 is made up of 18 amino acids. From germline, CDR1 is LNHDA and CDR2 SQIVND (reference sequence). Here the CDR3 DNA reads TGTGCCAGTACCCCAGGACTAGCGGGAGAAGAAACCAAAAACATTCAGTACTTC. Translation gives CASTPGLAGEETKNIQYF. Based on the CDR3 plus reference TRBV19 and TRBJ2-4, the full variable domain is DGGITQSPKYLFRKEGQNVTLSCEQNLNHDAMYWYRQDPGQGLRLIYYSQIVNDFQKGDIAEGYSVSREKKESFPLTVTSAQKNPTAFYLCASTPGLAGEETKNIQYFGAGTRLSVL.

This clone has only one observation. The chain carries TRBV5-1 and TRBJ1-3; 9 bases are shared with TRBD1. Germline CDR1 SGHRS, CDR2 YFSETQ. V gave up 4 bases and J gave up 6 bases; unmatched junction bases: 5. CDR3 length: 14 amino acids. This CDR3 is CASSGTGGQNTIYF. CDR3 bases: TGCGCCAGCAGCGGAACAGGGGGCCAAAACACCATATATTTT.

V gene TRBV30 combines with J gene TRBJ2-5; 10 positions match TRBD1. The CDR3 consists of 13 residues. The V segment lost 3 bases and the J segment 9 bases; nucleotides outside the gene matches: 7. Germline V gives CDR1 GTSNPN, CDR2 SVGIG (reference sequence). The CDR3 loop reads CAWSTTGQGAQYF. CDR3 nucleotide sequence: TGTGCCTGGAGCACTACTGGACAGGGGGCCCAGTACTTC. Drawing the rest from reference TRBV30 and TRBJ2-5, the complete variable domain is SQTIHQWPATLVQPVGSPLSLECTVEGTSNPNLYWYRQAAGRGLQLLFYSVGIGQISSEVPQNLSASRPQDRQFILSSKKLLLSDSGFYLCAWSTTGQGAQYFGPGTRLLVL.